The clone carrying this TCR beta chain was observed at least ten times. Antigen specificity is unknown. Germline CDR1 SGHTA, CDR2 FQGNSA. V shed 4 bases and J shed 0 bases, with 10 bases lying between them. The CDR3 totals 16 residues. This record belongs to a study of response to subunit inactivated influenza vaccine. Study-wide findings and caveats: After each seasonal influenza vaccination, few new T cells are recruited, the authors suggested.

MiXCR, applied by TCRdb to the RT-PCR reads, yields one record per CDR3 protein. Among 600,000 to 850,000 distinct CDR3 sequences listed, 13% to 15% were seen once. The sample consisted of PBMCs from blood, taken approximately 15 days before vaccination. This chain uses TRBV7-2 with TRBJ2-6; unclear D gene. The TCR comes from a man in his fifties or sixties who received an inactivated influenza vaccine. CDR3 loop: CASSSHIASGANVLTF. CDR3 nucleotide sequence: TGTGCCAGCAGCTCCCATATAGCCTCTGGGGCCAACGTCCTGACTTTC. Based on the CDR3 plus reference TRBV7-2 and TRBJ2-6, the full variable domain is GAGVSQSPSNKVTEKGKDVELRCDPISGHTALYWYRQSLGQGLEFLIYFQGNSAPDKSGLPSDRFSAERTGGSVSTLTIQRTQQEDSAVYLCASSSHIASGANVLTFGAGSRLTVL.